A selection of T cell receptor beta chains follows, all from one sample in a study of OX40 agonist ivuxolimab in advanced cancers. Sequencing used immunoSEQ multiplex PCR; TCRdb keeps in-frame clones, though not all of them. The top ten clones hold roughly 1.1% of a sample with approximately 86,000 clones, 90% to 95% of them seen once. The specimen comprised CD4+ or CD8+ T cells sorted from blood, sampled in a trial of the OX40 agonist ivuxolimab. Every receptor here comes from an adult with an advanced solid tumor such as melanoma, head and neck, liver or kidney cancer. CDR3s include the opening cysteine and the closing phenylalanine or tryptophan. Fields, in order: V gene, D gene, CDR3 length, J gene, clone size, CDR3 protein, CDR3 DNA. A D gene is named only where the DNA matches it firmly. A clone size is listed for some rows: how often the clone was seen (once, few, many), or a class if it is expanded.

V gene: TRBV19; D gene: NA; CDR3 length: 16; J gene: TRBJ2-2; clone size: NA; CDR3 protein: CASSIGVIEVTGELFF; CDR3 DNA: TGTGCCAGTAGTATAGGGGTAATCGAAGTTACCGGGGAGCTGTTTTTT
V gene: TRBV11-2; D gene: NA; CDR3 length: 13; J gene: TRBJ2-1; clone size: NA; CDR3 protein: CASSPGRRNEQFF; CDR3 DNA: TGTGCCAGCAGTCCTGGCCGTAGAAATGAGCAGTTCTTC
V gene: TRBV2; D gene: NA; CDR3 length: 15; J gene: TRBJ2-3; clone size: once; CDR3 protein: CASSFQRPSTDTQYF; CDR3 DNA: TGTGCCAGCAGCTTTCAGAGGCCTAGCACAGATACGCAGTATTTT
V gene: TRBV19; D gene: TRBD2; CDR3 length: 17; J gene: TRBJ2-2; clone size: NA; CDR3 protein: CASSIGTSGSYTGELFF; CDR3 DNA: TGTGCCAGTAGTATAGGGACTAGCGGGAGCTATACCGGGGAGCTGTTTTTT
V gene: TRBV9; D gene: NA; CDR3 length: 14; J gene: TRBJ2-3; clone size: NA; CDR3 protein: CASSVGGLGDTQYF; CDR3 DNA: TGTGCCAGCAGCGTAGGGGGCCTTGGAGATACGCAGTATTTT
V gene: TRBV18; D gene: NA; CDR3 length: 17; J gene: TRBJ2-6; clone size: few; CDR3 protein: CASSPSGRGSGANVLTF; CDR3 DNA: TGTGCCAGCTCCCCTTCTGGCCGCGGCTCTGGGGCCAACGTCCTGACTTTC
V gene: TRBV25-1; D gene: NA; CDR3 length: 13; J gene: TRBJ1-1; clone size: NA; CDR3 protein: CASSESVRTKAFF; CDR3 DNA: TGTGCCAGCAGTGAATCAGTCAGGACGAAAGCTTTCTTT
V gene: TRBV5-1; D gene: NA; CDR3 length: 12; J gene: TRBJ2-3; clone size: NA; CDR3 protein: CASSLAQRQQYF; CDR3 DNA: TGCGCCAGCAGCTTGGCCCAGAGACAGCAGTATTTT
V gene: TRBV6-5; D gene: TRBD1; CDR3 length: 14; J gene: TRBJ2-2; clone size: NA; CDR3 protein: CASILTGESGELFF; CDR3 DNA: TGTGCCAGCATCCTGACAGGGGAGTCCGGGGAGCTGTTTTTT
V gene: TRBV7-3; D gene: TRBD1; CDR3 length: 13; J gene: TRBJ2-3; clone size: NA; CDR3 protein: CASSTDRVDTQYF; CDR3 DNA: TGTGCCAGCAGCACAGACAGGGTAGATACGCAGTATTTT
V gene: TRBV1; D gene: NA; CDR3 length: 13; J gene: TRBJ2-6; clone size: NA; CDR3 protein: CTSRQSRANVLTF; CDR3 DNA: TGCACCAGCAGACAAAGTCGGGCCAACGTCCTGACTTTC
V gene: TRBV5-8; D gene: NA; CDR3 length: 16; J gene: TRBJ1-5; clone size: NA; CDR3 protein: CASTMTSLVFGQPQHF; CDR3 DNA: TGTGCCAGCACCATGACGTCGCTGGTTTTTGGACAGCCCCAGCATTTT
V gene: TRBV7-2; D gene: TRBD2; CDR3 length: 17; J gene: TRBJ2-2; clone size: NA; CDR3 protein: CASSLRRLAGRTGELFF; CDR3 DNA: TGTGCCAGCAGCTTGAGAAGGCTAGCGGGCCGGACCGGGGAGCTGTTTTTT
V gene: TRBV4-1; D gene: NA; CDR3 length: 14; J gene: TRBJ2-3; clone size: NA; CDR3 protein: CASSRVPITDTQYF; CDR3 DNA: TGCGCCAGTTCTCGGGTTCCGATCACAGATACGCAGTATTTT
V gene: TRBV5-1; D gene: NA; CDR3 length: 14; J gene: TRBJ2-1; clone size: NA; CDR3 protein: CASSLEGSYNEQFF; CDR3 DNA: TGCGCCAGCAGCTTGGAAGGCTCCTACAATGAGCAGTTCTTC
V gene: TRBV10-1; D gene: NA; CDR3 length: 13; J gene: TRBJ2-7; clone size: once; CDR3 protein: CASSAYRDGQQYF; CDR3 DNA: TGCGCCAGCAGTGCCTACCGGGACGGACAGCAGTACTTC
V gene: TRBV7-3; D gene: NA; CDR3 length: 13; J gene: TRBJ2-5; clone size: NA; CDR3 protein: CASSPGSKETQYF; CDR3 DNA: TGTGCCAGCAGCCCTGGGTCAAAAGAGACCCAGTACTTC
V gene: TRBV6-1; D gene: NA; CDR3 length: 14; J gene: TRBJ1-5; clone size: NA; CDR3 protein: CASSGGQFYQPQHF; CDR3 DNA: TGTGCCAGCAGTGGAGGACAGTTCTATCAGCCCCAGCATTTT
V gene: TRBV18; D gene: TRBD2; CDR3 length: 12; J gene: TRBJ2-7; clone size: NA; CDR3 protein: CASSPGGDEQYF; CDR3 DNA: TGTGCCAGCTCACCGGGGGGGGACGAGCAGTACTTC
V gene: TRBV11-1; D gene: TRBD2; CDR3 length: 17; J gene: TRBJ2-1; clone size: NA; CDR3 protein: CASSLERLALNYNEQFF; CDR3 DNA: TGTGCCAGCAGCTTAGAAAGACTAGCCCTTAATTACAATGAGCAGTTCTTC
V gene: TRBV7-8; D gene: TRBD2; CDR3 length: 15; J gene: TRBJ2-7; clone size: NA; CDR3 protein: CASSLASGSSYEQYF; CDR3 DNA: TGTGCCAGCAGCTTAGCGAGCGGGAGCTCCTACGAGCAGTACTTC
V gene: TRBV7-8; D gene: NA; CDR3 length: 15; J gene: TRBJ2-2; clone size: NA; CDR3 protein: CASSWGSSGIGELFF; CDR3 DNA: TGTGCCAGCAGCTGGGGTAGTTCTGGGATCGGGGAGCTGTTTTTT
V gene: TRBV28; D gene: TRBD2; CDR3 length: 14; J gene: TRBJ2-3; clone size: NA; CDR3 protein: CASSSGTSVNREYF; CDR3 DNA: TGTGCCAGCAGTTCCGGGACTAGCGTCAACCGGGAGTATTTT
V gene: TRBV5-4; D gene: TRBD1; CDR3 length: 14; J gene: TRBJ1-2; clone size: NA; CDR3 protein: CASSLGGQGSGYTF; CDR3 DNA: TGTGCCAGCAGCTTGGGGGGACAGGGAAGCGGCTACACCTTC
V gene: TRBV29-1; D gene: NA; CDR3 length: 13; J gene: TRBJ1-2; clone size: NA; CDR3 protein: CSVDVRDNYGYTF; CDR3 DNA: TGCAGCGTTGATGTCCGGGATAACTATGGCTACACCTTC
V gene: TRBV6-1; D gene: TRBD1; CDR3 length: 13; J gene: TRBJ2-7; clone size: NA; CDR3 protein: CASRLTGTYEQYF; CDR3 DNA: TGTGCCAGCAGATTGACAGGGACCTACGAGCAGTACTTC
V gene: TRBV28; D gene: NA; CDR3 length: 15; J gene: TRBJ1-5; clone size: NA; CDR3 protein: CASRPQTGGHQPQHF; CDR3 DNA: TGTGCCAGCAGACCCCAAACCGGGGGGCATCAGCCCCAGCATTTT
V gene: TRBV6-8; D gene: NA; CDR3 length: 10; J gene: TRBJ2-1; clone size: NA; CDR3 protein: CASSYGEQFF; CDR3 DNA: TGTGCCAGCAGTTACGGTGAGCAGTTCTTC
V gene: TRBV18; D gene: TRBD2; CDR3 length: 15; J gene: TRBJ2-3; clone size: once; CDR3 protein: CASSPLAGATDTQYF; CDR3 DNA: TGTGCCAGCTCACCGCTAGCGGGAGCCACAGATACGCAGTATTTT
V gene: TRBV28; D gene: NA; CDR3 length: 16; J gene: TRBJ2-1; clone size: NA; CDR3 protein: CASRGQSLFSYNEQFF; CDR3 DNA: TGTGCCAGCAGAGGACAGTCCCTATTCTCCTACAATGAGCAGTTCTTC
V gene: TRBV7-9; D gene: NA; CDR3 length: 13; J gene: TRBJ1-1; clone size: NA; CDR3 protein: CASYQGRDTEAFF; CDR3 DNA: TGTGCCAGCTACCAGGGGAGGGACACTGAAGCTTTCTTT
V gene: TRBV2; D gene: NA; CDR3 length: 13; J gene: TRBJ1-1; clone size: NA; CDR3 protein: CASSLNRPAEAFF; CDR3 DNA: TGTGCCAGCAGTCTTAACAGGCCGGCTGAAGCTTTCTTT
V gene: TRBV2; D gene: NA; CDR3 length: 11; J gene: TRBJ2-4; clone size: NA; CDR3 protein: CASENGYIQYF; CDR3 DNA: TGTGCCAGTGAGAACGGGTACATTCAGTACTTC
V gene: TRBV18; D gene: NA; CDR3 length: 14; J gene: TRBJ1-4; clone size: NA; CDR3 protein: CASSQGGRREKLFF; CDR3 DNA: TGTGCCAGCTCACAGGGGGGAAGACGGGAAAAACTGTTTTTT
V gene: TRBV4-1; D gene: TRBD1; CDR3 length: 14; J gene: TRBJ1-1; clone size: NA; CDR3 protein: CASSQDHGTGSAFF; CDR3 DNA: TGCGCCAGCAGCCAAGACCATGGGACAGGGTCTGCTTTCTTT